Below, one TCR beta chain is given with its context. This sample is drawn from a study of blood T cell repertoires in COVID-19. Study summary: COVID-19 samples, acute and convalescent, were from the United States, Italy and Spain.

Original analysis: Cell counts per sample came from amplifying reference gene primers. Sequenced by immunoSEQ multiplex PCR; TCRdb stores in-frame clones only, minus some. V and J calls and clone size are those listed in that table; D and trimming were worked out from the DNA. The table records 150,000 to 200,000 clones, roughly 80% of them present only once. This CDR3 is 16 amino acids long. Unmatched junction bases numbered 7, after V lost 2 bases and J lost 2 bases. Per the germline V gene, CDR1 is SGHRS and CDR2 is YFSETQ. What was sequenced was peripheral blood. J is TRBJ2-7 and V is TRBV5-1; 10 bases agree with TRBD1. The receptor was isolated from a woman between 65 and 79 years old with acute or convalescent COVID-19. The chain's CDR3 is CASSLSTGTGAYEQYF. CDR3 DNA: TGCGCCAGCAGCTTATCAACCGGGACAGGGGCCTACGAGCAGTACTTC.